Sequencing of this T cell receptor (beta chain) was carried out in a study of cytotoxic CD8 clonotypes in ibrutinib-treated CLL. Study as a whole: Across the patients, some eleven were relapsed/refractory, roughly 14 treatment-naive and 17 to 18 IGHV unmutated. Timing of response sample collection was a median around eleven months after treatment start, with a range of 6 to 36.

CDR1 WSHSY and CDR2 SAAADI come from the germline V gene. The CDR3 contains 16 residues. Trimming left V 0 bases short and J 7 bases short, with 19 bases between. About this clone itself: Its antigen is undetermined.

Points from the study as a whole: Clonality was higher at baseline than in age-matched healthy donors and tracked circulating CD8+ T-cell counts.

Profiled with immunoSEQ multiplex PCR; TCRdb holds only in-frame clones, not every one. The sample holds under 300,000 clones, roughly three quarters seen once. Material: PBMCs, obtained at disease progression, from a patient treated with ibrutinib. The rearrangement links TRBV10-2 to TRBJ2-7; a possible D gene is TRBD2 (6 bases). This TCR came from a human donor with chronic lymphocytic leukemia. The CDR3 is CASSESTGGGEREQYF. The CDR3, as DNA: TGCGCCAGCAGTGAGTCGACCGGGGGTGGGGAGAGAGAGCAGTACTTC.